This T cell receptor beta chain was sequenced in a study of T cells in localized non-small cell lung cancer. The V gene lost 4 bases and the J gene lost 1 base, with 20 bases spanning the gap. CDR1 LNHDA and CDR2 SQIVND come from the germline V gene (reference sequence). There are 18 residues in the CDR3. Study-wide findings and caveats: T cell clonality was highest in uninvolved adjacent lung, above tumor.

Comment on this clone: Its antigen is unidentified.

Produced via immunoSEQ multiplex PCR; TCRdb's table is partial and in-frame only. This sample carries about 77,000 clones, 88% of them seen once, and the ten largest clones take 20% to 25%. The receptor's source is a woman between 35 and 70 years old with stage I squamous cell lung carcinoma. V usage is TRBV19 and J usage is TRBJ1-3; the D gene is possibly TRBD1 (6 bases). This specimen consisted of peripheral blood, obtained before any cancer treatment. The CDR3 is CASSTRRQTGLSGNTIYF. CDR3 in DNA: TGTGCCAGTAGTACGCGTCGTCAAACAGGGTTATCTGGAAACACCATATATTTT.